This entry concerns a single T cell receptor beta chain. This sample was included in a study of blood T cell repertoires in COVID-19. Study background: Material from acute and convalescent COVID-19 was sourced from the United States, Italy and Spain. In each case, the material was cDNA or gDNA derived from T cells, B-cell-depleted T cells, or PBMCs.

Measured with immunoSEQ multiplex PCR; TCRdb has only the in-frame clones, and not every one. The repertoire holds some 420,000 clones, with around 87% as singletons. The germline gives CDR1 PRHDT, CDR2 FYEKMQ (reference sequence). CDR3 length: 13 amino acids. The V and J ends lost 4 bases and 2 bases respectively, with 9 bases between them. Two negative PCRs, clearance, or symptom resolution had been documented for recovered Cohort 3 donors. This sequence was found in a man aged 30 to 39 who had recovered from COVID-19. The sequenced sample consisted of PBMCs or T cells enriched from blood (not recorded which). The V call is TRBV13, the J call TRBJ2-7; weak D call: TRBD1 (5 bases). CDR3 sequence (DNA): TGTGCCAGCAGCTCGCAGGGTACCTACGAGCAGTACTTC. Protein sequence: CASSSQGTYEQYF.